The T cell receptor beta chain described here comes from a study of T-cell reconstitution after alpha-beta-depleted transplantation in children. Preparation of the TCRbeta library used unique molecular identifiers. TCRdb used MiXCR to reprocess the PCR reads, holding one entry per CDR3 protein. Of over 300,000 distinct CDR3 sequences listed, 10% to 13% were seen once; the top ten hold less than 2.5%. V shed 3 bases and J shed 7 bases, with 10 bases lying between them. CDR3 length equals 12 residues. Germline CDR1 reads KGHSH; CDR2 reads LQKENI. The sequenced sample was PBMCs from the stem cell graft donor, obtained from the stem cell graft. This rearrangement joins TRBV18 to TRBJ2-7; possible D gene TRBD2, 5 bases. The origin of this receptor is a human donor who donated a stem cell graft to a child with acute lymphoblastic leukemia. CDR3 loop: CASSPDRGEQYF. The CDR3 nucleotides read TGTGCCAGCTCACCGGACCGCGGGGAGCAGTACTTC.